This T cell receptor beta chain was observed in a study of CD8 T cells in Susac syndrome. Reverse transcription of roughly 0.5 to 1 ug RNA was performed with random hexamers. TCRdb itself ran the immunoSEQ multiplex PCR reads through MiXCR, one entry per CDR3 protein. The sample shows 200,000 to 300,000 distinct CDR3 sequences, 95% to 97% of them seen only once. CDR1 and CDR2 (germline): SGHTA, FQGNSA. V lost 5 bases and J lost 8; bases outside the gene matches: 16. This CDR3 is built from 17 residues. The chain carries TRBV7-2 and TRBJ2-1; TRBD2 matches 9 bases. The TCR sequence derives from a human donor with Susac syndrome. Sequencing was performed on CD4+ T cells from PBMCs. The chain's CDR3 is CASSPRGVGTSNYEQFF. DNA of the CDR3: TGTGCCAGCAGCCCGAGAGGGGTAGGGACTAGCAATTATGAGCAGTTCTTC.